Below, one T cell receptor (beta chain) is given with its context. The target antigen is unknown. This may arise from a read error, as a much more abundant clone is one base away. This entry comes from a study of molecular identifiers for immune sequencing clone quantification. Whole-study findings and limits: One cell's worth of spiked Jurkat TCR RNA was reportedly detectable among one million naive cells. Clones above 20 RNA copies contained over 97% of effector molecules but under 1% of naive ones.

For bulk TCR libraries, previously described methods and listed TCR primers were used. TCRdb independently ran MiXCR on the PCR reads; one entry per CDR3 protein. The repertoire consists of a few hundred thousand distinct CDR3 sequences, with about 22% occurring once and the leading ten covering 0.65% to 0.75%. Sorted naive CD8 T cells were those defined as CD8+CD4-CCR7+CD45RA+. Trimming stripped 6 bases from V and 2 bases from J, with 15 bases between. This CDR3 has 15 residues. Per the germline V gene, CDR1 is MDHEN and CDR2 is SYDVKM. The receptor comes from a human donor in good health. Some libraries in this study had Jurkat cell RNA spiked in. This chain joins TRBV28 and TRBJ2-3, with D possibly TRBD1 on 6 matching bases. The sequencing input was naive CD8+ T cells from blood, with Jurkat cell RNA spiked in. Noted subset: FACS-sorted CD8+CD4-CCR7+CD45RA+ naive T cells. The CDR3 DNA reads TGTGCCAGCAGCGAAGACAGGAGCATCACAGATACGCAGTATTTT. It codes for CASSEDRSITDTQYF.